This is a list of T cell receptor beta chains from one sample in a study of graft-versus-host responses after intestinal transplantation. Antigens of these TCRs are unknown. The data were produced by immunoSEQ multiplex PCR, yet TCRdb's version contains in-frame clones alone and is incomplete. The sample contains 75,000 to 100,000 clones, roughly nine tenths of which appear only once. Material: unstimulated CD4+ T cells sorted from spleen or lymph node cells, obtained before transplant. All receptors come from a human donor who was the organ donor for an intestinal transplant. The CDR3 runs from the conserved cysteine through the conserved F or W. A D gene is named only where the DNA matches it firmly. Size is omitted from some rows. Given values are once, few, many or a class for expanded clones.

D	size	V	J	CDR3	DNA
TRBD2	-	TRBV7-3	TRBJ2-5	CASSLTGLAQETQYF	TGTGCCAGCAGCTTAACGGGACTAGCGCAGGAGACCCAGTACTTC
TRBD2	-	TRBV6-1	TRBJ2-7	CASRLLADSSYEQYF	TGTGCCAGCAGACTACTAGCGGACAGCTCCTACGAGCAGTACTTC
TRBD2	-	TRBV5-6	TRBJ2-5	CASSLAGAPAGETQYF	TGTGCCAGCAGCTTAGCGGGGGCCCCCGCGGGGGAGACCCAGTACTTC
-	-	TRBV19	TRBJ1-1	CASNPSWGLNTEAFF	TGTGCCAGTAATCCTTCGTGGGGGCTGAACACTGAAGCTTTCTTT
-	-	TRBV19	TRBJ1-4	CASSNRAQATNEKLFF	TGTGCCAGTAGTAACAGGGCTCAAGCAACTAATGAAAAACTGTTTTTT
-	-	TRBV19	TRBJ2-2	CASIGRNTGELFF	TGTGCCAGTATTGGCCGTAACACCGGGGAGCTGTTTTTT
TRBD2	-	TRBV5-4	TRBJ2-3	CASSLSGGATDTQYF	TGTGCCAGCAGCTTGAGCGGGGGGGCCACAGATACGCAGTATTTT
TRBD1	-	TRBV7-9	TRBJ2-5	CASSLTMGQGGSGRETQYF	TGTGCCAGCAGCTTAACGATGGGACAGGGGGGTTCTGGGCGAGAGACCCAGTACTTC
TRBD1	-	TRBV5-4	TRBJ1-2	CASSSDRGHGYTF	TGTGCCAGCAGCTCGGACAGGGGGCATGGCTACACCTTC
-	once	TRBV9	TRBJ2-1	CASTKKMLGSIYEQFF	TGTGCCAGCACCAAAAAGATGCTAGGCTCAATATATGAGCAGTTCTTC
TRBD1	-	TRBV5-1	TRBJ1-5	CASSPGQFSQPQHF	TGCGCCAGCAGCCCGGGACAGTTTAGTCAGCCCCAGCATTTT
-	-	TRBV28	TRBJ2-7	CASSYRDEQYF	TGTGCCAGCAGTTACAGGGACGAGCAGTACTTC
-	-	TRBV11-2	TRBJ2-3	CASSLMEGTQYF	TGTGCCAGCAGCTTAATGGAGGGTACGCAGTATTTT
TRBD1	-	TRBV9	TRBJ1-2	CASSVVGQVGGYTF	TGTGCCAGCAGCGTAGTGGGACAGGTTGGTGGCTACACCTTC
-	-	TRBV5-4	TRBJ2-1	CASSLDLGAYNEQFF	TGTGCCAGCAGCTTGGACCTAGGGGCCTACAATGAGCAGTTCTTC
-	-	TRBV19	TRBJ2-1	CASSIWRDWLYNEQFF	TGTGCCAGTAGTATCTGGCGGGATTGGCTTTACAATGAGCAGTTCTTC
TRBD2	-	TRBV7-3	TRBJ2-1	CASSDLAGSYNEQFF	TGTGCCAGCAGCGACCTAGCGGGGTCTTACAATGAGCAGTTCTTC
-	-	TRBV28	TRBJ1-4	CASSSSGGFNEKLFF	TGTGCCAGCAGTTCCTCCGGGGGATTTAATGAAAAACTGTTTTTT
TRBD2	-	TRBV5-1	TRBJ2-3	CASSLLAGGPEDTQYF	TGCGCCAGCAGCTTGTTAGCGGGGGGGCCGGAAGATACGCAGTATTTT
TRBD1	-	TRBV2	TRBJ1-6	CASSLGQISPLHF	TGTGCCAGCAGTTTGGGACAGATTTCACCCCTCCACTTT
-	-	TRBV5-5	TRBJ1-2	CASSRGPGYTF	TGTGCCAGCAGCAGAGGGCCTGGCTACACCTTC
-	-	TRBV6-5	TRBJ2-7	CASRSYRPDSYEQYF	TGTGCCAGCAGGAGTTACAGGCCAGATTCCTACGAGCAGTACTTC
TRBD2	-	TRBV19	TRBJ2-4	CASSIAGVLGLAKNIQYF	TGTGCCAGTAGTATTGCGGGGGTGCTAGGTCTAGCCAAAAACATTCAGTACTTC
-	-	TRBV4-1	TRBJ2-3	CASSQVLADTQYF	TGCGCCAGCAGCCAAGTACTAGCTGATACGCAGTATTTT
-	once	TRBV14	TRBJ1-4	CASSQQGEKLFF	TGTGCCAGCAGCCAACAGGGGGAAAAACTGTTTTTT
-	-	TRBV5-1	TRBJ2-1	CASSSSGAYNEQFF	TGCGCCAGCAGCTCCTCCGGGGCCTACAATGAGCAGTTCTTC
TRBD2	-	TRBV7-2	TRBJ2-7	CASSLEAGGLSEQYF	TGTGCCAGCAGCTTAGAAGCGGGGGGGCTCAGCGAGCAGTACTTC
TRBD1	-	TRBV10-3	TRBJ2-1	CAISGPGTGHNEQFF	TGTGCCATCAGTGGACCCGGGACAGGGCACAATGAGCAGTTCTTC
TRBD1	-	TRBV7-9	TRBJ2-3	CASSSPDRASTDTQYF	TGTGCCAGCAGCTCACCGGACAGGGCCAGCACAGATACGCAGTATTTT
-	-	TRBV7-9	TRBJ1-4	CASSQHNEKLFF	TGTGCCAGCAGCCAACATAATGAAAAACTGTTTTTT
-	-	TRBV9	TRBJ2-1	CASSVDPSPREQFF	TGTGCCAGCAGCGTAGACCCTAGTCCCCGTGAGCAGTTCTTC
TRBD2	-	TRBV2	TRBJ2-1	CAIEGASGGRRQFF	TGTGCCATTGAAGGGGCTAGCGGGGGGAGGAGGCAGTTCTTC
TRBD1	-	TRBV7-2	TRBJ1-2	CASSSRTGPWDGYTF	TGTGCCAGCAGCTCCCGGACAGGGCCATGGGATGGCTACACCTTC
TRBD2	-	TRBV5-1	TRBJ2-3	CASSLGASGGSTDTQYF	TGCGCCAGCAGCTTGGGGGCTAGCGGGGGGAGCACAGATACGCAGTATTTT
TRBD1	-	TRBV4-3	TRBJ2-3	CASSQETGEDTQYF	TGCGCCAGCAGCCAAGAGACAGGGGAAGATACGCAGTATTTT
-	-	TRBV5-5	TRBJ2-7	CASSFFYRATETSEQYF	TGTGCCAGCAGCTTCTTTTACAGGGCAACCGAAACCTCCGAGCAGTACTTC
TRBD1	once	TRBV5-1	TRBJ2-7	CASSGSGTGTYEQYF	TGCGCCAGCAGCGGTTCCGGGACAGGGACCTACGAGCAGTACTTC
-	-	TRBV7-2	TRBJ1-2	CASSLVRGARGYTF	TGTGCCAGCAGCTTAGTTCGCGGGGCTCGGGGCTACACCTTC
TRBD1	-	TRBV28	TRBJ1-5	CASSSLRDRGNQPQHF	TGTGCCAGCAGTTCGCTCCGGGACAGGGGCAATCAGCCCCAGCATTTT
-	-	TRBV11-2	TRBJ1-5	CASSLGSRNSNQPQHF	TGTGCCAGCAGCTTAGGAAGCCGTAATAGCAATCAGCCCCAGCATTTT